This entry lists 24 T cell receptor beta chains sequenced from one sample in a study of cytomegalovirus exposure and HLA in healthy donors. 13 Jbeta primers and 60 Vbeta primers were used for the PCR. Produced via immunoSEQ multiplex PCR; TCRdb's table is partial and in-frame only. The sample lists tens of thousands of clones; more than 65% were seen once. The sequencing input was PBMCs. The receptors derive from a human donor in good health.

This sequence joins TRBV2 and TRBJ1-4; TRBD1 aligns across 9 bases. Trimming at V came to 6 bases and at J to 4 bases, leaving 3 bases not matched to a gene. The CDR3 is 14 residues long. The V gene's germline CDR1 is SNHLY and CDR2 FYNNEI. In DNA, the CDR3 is TGTGCCAGCAGCCTGGGACAGGGTAATGAAAAACTGTTTTTT. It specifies CASSLGQGNEKLFF.

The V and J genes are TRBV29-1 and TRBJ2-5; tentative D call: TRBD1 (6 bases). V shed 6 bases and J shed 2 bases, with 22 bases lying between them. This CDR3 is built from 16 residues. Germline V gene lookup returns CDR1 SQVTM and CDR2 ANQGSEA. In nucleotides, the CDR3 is TGCAGCGTAACGGGACATCCAAAAAAGGGTCAAGAGACCCAGTACTTC. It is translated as CSVTGHPKKGQETQYF.

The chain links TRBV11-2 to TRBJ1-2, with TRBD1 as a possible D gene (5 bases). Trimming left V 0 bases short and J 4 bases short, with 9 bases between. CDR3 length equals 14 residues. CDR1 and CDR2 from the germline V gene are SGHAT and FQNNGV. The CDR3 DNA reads TGTGCCAGCAGCTTAGATGGGGCGAGCTATGGCTACACCTTC. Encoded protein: CASSLDGASYGYTF.

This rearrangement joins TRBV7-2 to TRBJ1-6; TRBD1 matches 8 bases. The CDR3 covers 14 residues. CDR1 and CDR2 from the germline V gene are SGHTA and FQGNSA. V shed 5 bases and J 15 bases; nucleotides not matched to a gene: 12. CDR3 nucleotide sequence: TGTGCCAGCAGCCCTTCTCCGGGACAGGTGTACCTCCACTTT. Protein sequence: CASSPSPGQVYLHF.

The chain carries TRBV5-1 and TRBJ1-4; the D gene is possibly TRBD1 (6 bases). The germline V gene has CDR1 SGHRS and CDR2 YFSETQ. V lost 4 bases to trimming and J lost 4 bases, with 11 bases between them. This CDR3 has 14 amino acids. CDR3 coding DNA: TGCGCCAGCAGCGCAGGACAGCTTAATGAAAAACTGTTTTTT. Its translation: CASSAGQLNEKLFF.

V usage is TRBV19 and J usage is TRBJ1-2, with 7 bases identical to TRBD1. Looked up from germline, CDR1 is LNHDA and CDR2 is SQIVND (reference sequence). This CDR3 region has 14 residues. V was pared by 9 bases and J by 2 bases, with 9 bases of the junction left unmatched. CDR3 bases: TGTGCCAGCTACCAACAGGGGACCAACTATGGCTACACCTTC. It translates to CASYQQGTNYGYTF.

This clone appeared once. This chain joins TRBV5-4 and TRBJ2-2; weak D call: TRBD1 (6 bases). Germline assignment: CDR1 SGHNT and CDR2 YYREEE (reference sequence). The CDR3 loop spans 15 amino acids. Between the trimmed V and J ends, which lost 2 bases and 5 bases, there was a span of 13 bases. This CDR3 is CASSFGQGKTGELFF. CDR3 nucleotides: TGTGCCAGCAGCTTTGGGCAGGGGAAAACCGGGGAGCTGTTTTTT.

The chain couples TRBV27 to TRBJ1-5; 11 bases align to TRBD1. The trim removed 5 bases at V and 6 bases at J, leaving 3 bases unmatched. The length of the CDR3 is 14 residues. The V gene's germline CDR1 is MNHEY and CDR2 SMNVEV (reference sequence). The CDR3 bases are TGTGCCAGCAGTCCGGGGACAGGGGGTCAGCCCCAGCATTTT. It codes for CASSPGTGGQPQHF.

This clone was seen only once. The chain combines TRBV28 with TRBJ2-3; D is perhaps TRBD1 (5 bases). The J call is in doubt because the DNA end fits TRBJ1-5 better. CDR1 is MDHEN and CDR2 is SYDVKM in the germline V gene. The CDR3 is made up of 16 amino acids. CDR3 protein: CASSWGRGLSTDTQHF. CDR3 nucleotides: TGTGCCAGCAGTTGGGGAAGGGGCCTTAGCACAGATACGCAGCATTTT.

The CDR3 nucleotides are TGTGCCACCAGCAGAGACAGGGTGGATAGCAATCAGCCCCAGCATTTT. Protein product: CATSRDRVDSNQPQHF. The chain combines TRBV15 with TRBJ1-5; a weak D match, TRBD1 (5 bases). V lost 0 bases, J lost 0 bases, and 9 bases lay in between. CDR1 LNHNV and CDR2 YYDKDF come from the germline V gene (reference sequence). The CDR3 loop spans 16 amino acids.

The DNA of the CDR3 is TGTGCCAGCAGCCAAGGGGCTAGCGGGGGACCCAGCTCCTACGAGCAGTACTTC. It yields the protein CASSQGASGGPSSYEQYF. The chain couples TRBV4-2 to TRBJ2-7, with 10 bases aligning to TRBD2. The trim removed 1 base at V and 0 bases at J, leaving 9 bases unmatched. From germline, CDR1 is LGHNA and CDR2 YNFKEQ. The CDR3 has 18 residues.

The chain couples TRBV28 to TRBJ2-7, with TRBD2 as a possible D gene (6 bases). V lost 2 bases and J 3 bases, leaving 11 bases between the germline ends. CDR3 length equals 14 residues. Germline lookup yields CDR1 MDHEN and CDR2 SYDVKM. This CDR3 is CASSLTGVNYEQYF. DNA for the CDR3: TGTGCCAGCAGTTTAACGGGGGTCAACTACGAGCAGTACTTC.

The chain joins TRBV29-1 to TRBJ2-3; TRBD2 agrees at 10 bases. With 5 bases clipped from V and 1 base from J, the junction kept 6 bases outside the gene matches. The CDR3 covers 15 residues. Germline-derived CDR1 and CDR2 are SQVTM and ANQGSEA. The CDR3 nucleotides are TGCAGCGTTCTCCTAGCGGGAGTTGGCACAGATACGCAGTATTTT. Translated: CSVLLAGVGTDTQYF.

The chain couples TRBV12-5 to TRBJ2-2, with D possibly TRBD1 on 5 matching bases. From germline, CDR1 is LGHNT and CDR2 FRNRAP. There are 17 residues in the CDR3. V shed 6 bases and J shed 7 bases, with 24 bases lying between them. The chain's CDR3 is CASGVGRRQSYGGELFF. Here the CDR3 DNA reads TGTGCTAGTGGGGTTGGGCGCAGACAGTCCTACGGCGGGGAGCTGTTTTTT.

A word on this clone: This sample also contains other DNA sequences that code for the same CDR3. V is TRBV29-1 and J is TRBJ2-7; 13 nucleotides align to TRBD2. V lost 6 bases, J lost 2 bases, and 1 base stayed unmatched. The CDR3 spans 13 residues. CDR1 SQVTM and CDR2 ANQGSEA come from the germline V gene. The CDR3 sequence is CSVGTSGAYEQYF. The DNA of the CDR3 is TGCAGCGTCGGGACTAGCGGGGCCTACGAGCAGTACTTC.

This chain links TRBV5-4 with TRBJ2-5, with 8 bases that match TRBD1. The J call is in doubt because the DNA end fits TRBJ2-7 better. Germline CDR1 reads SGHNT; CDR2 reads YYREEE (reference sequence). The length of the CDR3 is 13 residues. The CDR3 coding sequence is TGTGCCAGCATTCGGACAGGGACCTACGAGCAGTACTTC. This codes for CASIRTGTYEQYF.

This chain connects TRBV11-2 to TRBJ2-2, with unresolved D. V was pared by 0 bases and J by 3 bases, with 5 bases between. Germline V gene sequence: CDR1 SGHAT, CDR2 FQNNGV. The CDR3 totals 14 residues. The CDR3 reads CASSLDRDTGELFF. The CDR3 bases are TGTGCCAGCAGCTTAGATCGAGACACCGGGGAGCTGTTTTTT.

The CDR3 protein is CASSLEASGRALELFF. The DNA for the CDR3 is TGTGCCAGCAGCTTAGAGGCTAGCGGGAGGGCCTTGGAGCTGTTTTTT. This chain joins TRBV7-2 and TRBJ2-2; 12 nucleotides align to TRBD2. Looked up from germline, CDR1 is SGHTA and CDR2 is FQGNSA. The CDR3 consists of 16 residues. Trimming at V came to 1 base and at J to 10 bases, leaving 7 bases not matched to a gene.

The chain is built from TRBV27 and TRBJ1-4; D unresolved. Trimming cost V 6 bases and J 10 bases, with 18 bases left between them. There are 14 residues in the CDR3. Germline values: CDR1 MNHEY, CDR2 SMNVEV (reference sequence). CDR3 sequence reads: CASSAREGRGKLFF. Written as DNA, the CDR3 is TGTGCCAGCAGCGCACGAGAGGGTCGGGGAAAACTGTTTTTT. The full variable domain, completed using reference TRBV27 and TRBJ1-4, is EAQVTQNPRYLITVTGKKLTVTCSQNMNHEYMSWYRQDPGLGLRQIYYSMNVEVTDKGDVPEGYKVSRKEKRNFPLILESPSPNQTSLYFCASSAREGRGKLFFGSGTQLSVL.

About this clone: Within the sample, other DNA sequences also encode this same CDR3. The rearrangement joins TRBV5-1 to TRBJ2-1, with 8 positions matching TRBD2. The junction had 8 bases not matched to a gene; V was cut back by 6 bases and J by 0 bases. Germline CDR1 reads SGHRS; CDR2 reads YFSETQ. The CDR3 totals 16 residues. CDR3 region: CASISGGGLSYNEQFF. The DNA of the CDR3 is TGCGCCAGCATCTCGGGGGGGGGCCTCTCCTACAATGAGCAGTTCTTC.

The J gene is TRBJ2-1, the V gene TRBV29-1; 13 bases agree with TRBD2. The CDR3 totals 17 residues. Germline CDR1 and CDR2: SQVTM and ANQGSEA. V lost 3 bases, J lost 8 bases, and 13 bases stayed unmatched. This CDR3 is CSVDLTLAGGPLDEQFF. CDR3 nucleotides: TGCAGCGTTGACCTTACACTAGCGGGAGGGCCTCTGGATGAGCAGTTCTTC.

In nucleotides, the CDR3 is TGTGCCAGCAGCCAATGGCTAGCGGATAAGAGGGAGACCCAGTACTTC. This translates into CASSQWLADKRETQYF. The rearrangement links TRBV16 to TRBJ2-5, with 7 bases lining up with TRBD2. Germline assignment: CDR1 KGHSY and CDR2 FQNENV. The CDR3 length is 16 residues. Trimming cost V 1 base and J 5 bases; bases outside gene matches: 10.

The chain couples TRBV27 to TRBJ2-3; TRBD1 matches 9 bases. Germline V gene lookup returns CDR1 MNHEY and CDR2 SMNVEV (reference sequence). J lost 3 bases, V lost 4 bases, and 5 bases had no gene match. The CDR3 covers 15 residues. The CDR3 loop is CASSSAGTGTDTQYF. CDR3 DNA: TGTGCCAGCAGTTCGGCCGGGACAGGGACAGATACGCAGTATTTT.

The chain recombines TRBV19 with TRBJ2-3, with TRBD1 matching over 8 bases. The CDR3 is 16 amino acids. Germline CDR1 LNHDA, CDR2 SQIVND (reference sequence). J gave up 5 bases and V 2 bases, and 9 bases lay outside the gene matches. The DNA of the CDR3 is TGTGCCAGTAGTATAAGGGGCAGGGGGCTACAAGATACGCAGTATTTT. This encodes CASSIRGRGLQDTQYF.